This T cell receptor (beta chain) was captured in a study of blood T cells in healthy people across ages. This clonotype was counted at least ten times. No antigen is known for it. Using a J-beta primer mix together with a sample-barcoded 5' primer, a second PCR was run for roughly 6 to 12 cycles. TCRdb called the 5' RACE reads again in MiXCR, with one record for every CDR3 protein. The sample records under 1,000,000 distinct CDR3 sequences, approximately 35% being singletons. Extractions gave at least 5.5 micrograms of total RNA per sample. Study-wide points: The study found more naive CD4+ cells and higher diversity in long-lived than aged donors. Considered underestimates were the diversity estimates obtained from one million T cells. A conclusive naive versus antigen-experienced comparison was prevented by the unsorted PBMCs.

The V gene's germline CDR1 is MNHNS and CDR2 SASEGT. V lost 6 bases to trimming and J lost 2 bases, with 11 bases between them. The CDR3 loop spans 13 amino acids. Input material: blood. The rearrangement uses TRBV6-1 and TRBJ2-7; possibly TRBD1 for D (5 bases). The TCR originated in a man younger than 30 in good health. The CDR3: CASSRAEPYEQYF. CDR3 nucleotides: TGTGCCAGCAGCAGGGCGGAGCCCTACGAGCAGTACTTC.